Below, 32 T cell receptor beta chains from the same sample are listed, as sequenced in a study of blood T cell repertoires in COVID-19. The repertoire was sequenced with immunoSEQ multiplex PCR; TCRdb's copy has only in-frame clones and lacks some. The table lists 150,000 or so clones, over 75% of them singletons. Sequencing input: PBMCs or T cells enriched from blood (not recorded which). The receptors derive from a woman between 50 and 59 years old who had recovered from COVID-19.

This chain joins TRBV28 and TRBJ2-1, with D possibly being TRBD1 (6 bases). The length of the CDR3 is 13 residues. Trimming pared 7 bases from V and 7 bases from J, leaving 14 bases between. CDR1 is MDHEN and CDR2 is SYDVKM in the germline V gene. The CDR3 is CASTETGLNEQFF. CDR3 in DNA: TGTGCCAGCACCGAAACAGGGCTAAATGAGCAGTTCTTC.

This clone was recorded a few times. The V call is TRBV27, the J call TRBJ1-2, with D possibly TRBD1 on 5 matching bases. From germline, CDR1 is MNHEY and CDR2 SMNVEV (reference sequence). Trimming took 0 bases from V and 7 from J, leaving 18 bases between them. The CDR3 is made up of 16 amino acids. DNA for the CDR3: TGTGCCAGCAGTTTATCGAGTGGGTCCGGGGGGGTTGGCTACACCTTC. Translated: CASSLSSGSGGVGYTF.

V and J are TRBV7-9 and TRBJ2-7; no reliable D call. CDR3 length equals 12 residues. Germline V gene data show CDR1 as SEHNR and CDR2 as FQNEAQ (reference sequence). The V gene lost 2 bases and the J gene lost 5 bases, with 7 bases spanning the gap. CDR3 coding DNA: TGTGCCAGCAGCTTAAAGCTGGACGAGCAGTACTTC. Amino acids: CASSLKLDEQYF.

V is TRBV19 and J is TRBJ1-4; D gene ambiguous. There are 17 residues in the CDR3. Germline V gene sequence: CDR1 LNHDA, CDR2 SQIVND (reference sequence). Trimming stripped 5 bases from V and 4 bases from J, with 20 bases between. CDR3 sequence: CASSPSGMGRLNEKLFF. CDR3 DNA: TGTGCCAGTAGTCCATCGGGGATGGGGAGACTTAATGAAAAACTGTTTTTT.

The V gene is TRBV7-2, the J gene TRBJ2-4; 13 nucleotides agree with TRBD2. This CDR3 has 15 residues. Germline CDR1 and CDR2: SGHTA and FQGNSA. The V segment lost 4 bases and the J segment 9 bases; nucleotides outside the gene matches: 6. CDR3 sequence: CASSSTSGGWAIQYF. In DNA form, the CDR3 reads TGTGCCAGCAGCTCGACTAGCGGGGGGTGGGCCATTCAGTACTTC. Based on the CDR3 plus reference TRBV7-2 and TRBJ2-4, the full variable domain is GAGVSQSPSNKVTEKGKDVELRCDPISGHTALYWYRQSLGQGLEFLIYFQGNSAPDKSGLPSDRFSAERTGGSVSTLTIQRTQQEDSAVYLCASSSTSGGWAIQYFGAGTRLSVL.

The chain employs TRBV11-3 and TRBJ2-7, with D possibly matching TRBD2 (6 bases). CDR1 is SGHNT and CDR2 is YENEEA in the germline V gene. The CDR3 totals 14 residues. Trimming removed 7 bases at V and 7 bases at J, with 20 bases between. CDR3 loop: CASTSTGVGEEQYF. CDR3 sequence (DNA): TGTGCCAGCACCTCCACGGGGGTAGGAGAAGAGCAGTACTTC.

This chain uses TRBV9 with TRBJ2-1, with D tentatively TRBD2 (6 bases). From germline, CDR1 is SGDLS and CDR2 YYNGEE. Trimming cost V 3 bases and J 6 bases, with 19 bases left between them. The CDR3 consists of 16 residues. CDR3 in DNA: TGTGCCAGCAGCGGGGTCGGGACTCCGGGTTTCAATGAGCAGTTCTTC. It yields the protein CASSGVGTPGFNEQFF.

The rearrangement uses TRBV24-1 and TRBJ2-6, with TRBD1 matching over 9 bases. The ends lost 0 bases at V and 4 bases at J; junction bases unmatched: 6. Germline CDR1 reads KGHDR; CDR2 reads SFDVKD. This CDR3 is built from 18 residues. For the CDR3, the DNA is TGTGCCACCAGTGATTTGTCCGGGACAGGGCTCGGGGCCAACGTCCTGACTTTC. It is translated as CATSDLSGTGLGANVLTF.

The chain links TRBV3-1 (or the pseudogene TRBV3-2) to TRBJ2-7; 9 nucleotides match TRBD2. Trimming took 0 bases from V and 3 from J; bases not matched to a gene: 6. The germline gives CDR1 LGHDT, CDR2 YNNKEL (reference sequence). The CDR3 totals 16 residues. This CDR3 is CASSQDQREVVYEQYF. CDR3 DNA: TGTGCCAGCAGCCAAGATCAGCGGGAGGTAGTCTACGAGCAGTACTTC.

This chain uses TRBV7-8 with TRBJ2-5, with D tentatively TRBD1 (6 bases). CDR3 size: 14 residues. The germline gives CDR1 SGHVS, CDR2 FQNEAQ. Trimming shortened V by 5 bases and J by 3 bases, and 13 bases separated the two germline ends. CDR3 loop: CASSEYRVEETQYF. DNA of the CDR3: TGTGCCAGCAGCGAATACAGGGTTGAAGAGACCCAGTACTTC. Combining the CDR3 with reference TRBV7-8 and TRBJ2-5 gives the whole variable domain GAGVSQSPRYKVAKRGQDVALRCDPISGHVSLFWYQQALGQGPEFLTYFQNEAQLDKSGLPSDRFFAERPEGSVSTLKIQRTQQEDSAVYLCASSEYRVEETQYFGPGTRLLVL.

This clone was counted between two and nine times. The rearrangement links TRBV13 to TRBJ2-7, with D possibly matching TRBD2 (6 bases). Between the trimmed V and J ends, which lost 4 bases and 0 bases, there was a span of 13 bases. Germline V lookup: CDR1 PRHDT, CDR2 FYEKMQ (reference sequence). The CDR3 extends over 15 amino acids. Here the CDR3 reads CASSSVADLSYEQYF. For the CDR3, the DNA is TGTGCCAGCAGCTCCGTAGCGGACCTCTCCTACGAGCAGTACTTC.

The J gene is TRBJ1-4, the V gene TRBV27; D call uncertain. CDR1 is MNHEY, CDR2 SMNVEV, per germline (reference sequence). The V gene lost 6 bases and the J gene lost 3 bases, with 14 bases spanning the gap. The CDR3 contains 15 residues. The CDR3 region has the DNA TGTGCCAGCAGGCCAAACAGCAGGTCTAATGAAAAACTGTTTTTT. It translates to CASRPNSRSNEKLFF.

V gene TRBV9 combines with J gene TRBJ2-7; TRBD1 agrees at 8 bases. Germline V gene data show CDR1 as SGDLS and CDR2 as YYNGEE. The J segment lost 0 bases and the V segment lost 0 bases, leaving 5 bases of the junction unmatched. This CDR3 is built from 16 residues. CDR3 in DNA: TGTGCCAGCAGCGTAGGGCATACAGGGGGCTCCTACGAGCAGTACTTC. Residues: CASSVGHTGGSYEQYF.

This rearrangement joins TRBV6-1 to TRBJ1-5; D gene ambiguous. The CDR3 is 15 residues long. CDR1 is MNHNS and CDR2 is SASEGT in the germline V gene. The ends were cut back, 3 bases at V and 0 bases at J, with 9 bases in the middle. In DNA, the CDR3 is TGTGCCAGCAGTGAGTACGGTGGTAGCAATCAGCCCCAGCATTTT. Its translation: CASSEYGGSNQPQHF.

As DNA, the CDR3 is TGTGCCACCAGTCACCCTGGACAGGGTACCTACAATGAGCAGTTCTTC. Translation gives CATSHPGQGTYNEQFF. This rearrangement joins TRBV24-1 to TRBJ2-1; 8 bases fit TRBD1. Trimming took 6 bases from V and 2 from J; bases not matched to a gene: 8. The CDR3 spans 16 residues. Germline CDR1 reads KGHDR; CDR2 reads SFDVKD.

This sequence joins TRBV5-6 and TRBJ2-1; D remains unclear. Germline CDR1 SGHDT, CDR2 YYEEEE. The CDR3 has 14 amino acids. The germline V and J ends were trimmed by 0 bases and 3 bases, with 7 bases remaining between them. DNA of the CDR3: TGTGCCAGCAGCTTGGACAGTTACTACAATGAGCAGTTCTTC. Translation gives CASSLDSYYNEQFF.

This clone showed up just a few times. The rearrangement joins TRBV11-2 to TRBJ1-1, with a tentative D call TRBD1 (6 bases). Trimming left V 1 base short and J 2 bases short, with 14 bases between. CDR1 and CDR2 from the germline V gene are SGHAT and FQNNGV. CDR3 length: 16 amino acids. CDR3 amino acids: CASSLGTVRSNTEAFF. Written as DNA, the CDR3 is TGTGCCAGCAGCTTAGGGACAGTCAGATCAAACACTGAAGCTTTCTTT.

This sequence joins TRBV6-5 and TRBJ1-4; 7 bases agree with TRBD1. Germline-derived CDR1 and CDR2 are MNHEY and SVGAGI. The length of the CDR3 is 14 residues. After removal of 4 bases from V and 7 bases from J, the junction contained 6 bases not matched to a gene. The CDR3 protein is CASSLRGLGEKLFF. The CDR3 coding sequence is TGTGCCAGCAGTTTGAGGGGGCTGGGTGAAAAACTGTTTTTT.

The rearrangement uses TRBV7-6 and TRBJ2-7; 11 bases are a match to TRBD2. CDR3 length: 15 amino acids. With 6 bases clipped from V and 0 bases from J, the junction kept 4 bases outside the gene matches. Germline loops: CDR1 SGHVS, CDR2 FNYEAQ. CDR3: CASSQLAGASYEQYF. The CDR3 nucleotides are TGTGCCAGCAGTCAACTAGCGGGGGCCTCCTACGAGCAGTACTTC.

The DNA of the CDR3 is TGTGCCAGTAGTATGCCGACAGGGGCAATCTACAATGAGCAGTTCTTC. It codes for CASSMPTGAIYNEQFF. The chain is built from TRBV19 and TRBJ2-1, with TRBD1 matching over 8 bases. Unmatched junction bases numbered 7, after V lost 3 bases and J lost 3 bases. This CDR3 comprises 16 residues. Per germline, CDR1 LNHDA and CDR2 SQIVND (reference sequence).

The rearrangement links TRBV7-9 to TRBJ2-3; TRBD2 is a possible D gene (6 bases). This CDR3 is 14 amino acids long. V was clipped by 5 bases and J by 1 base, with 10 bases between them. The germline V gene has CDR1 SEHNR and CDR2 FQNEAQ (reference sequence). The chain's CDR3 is CASSQGLRTDTQYF. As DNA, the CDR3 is TGTGCCAGCAGCCAGGGACTCCGCACAGATACGCAGTATTTT.

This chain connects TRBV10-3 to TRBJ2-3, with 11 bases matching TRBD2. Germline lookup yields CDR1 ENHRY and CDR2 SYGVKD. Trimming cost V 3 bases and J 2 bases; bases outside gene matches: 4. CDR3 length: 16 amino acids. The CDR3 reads CAISEVLAGATDTQYF. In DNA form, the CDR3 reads TGTGCCATCAGTGAAGTACTAGCGGGGGCCACAGATACGCAGTATTTT.

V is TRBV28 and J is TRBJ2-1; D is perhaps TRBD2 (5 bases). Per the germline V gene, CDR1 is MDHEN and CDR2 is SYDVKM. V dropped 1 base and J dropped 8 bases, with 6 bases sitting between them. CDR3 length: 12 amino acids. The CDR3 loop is CASSLSSHEQFF. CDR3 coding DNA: TGTGCCAGCAGTTTATCTAGCCATGAGCAGTTCTTC.

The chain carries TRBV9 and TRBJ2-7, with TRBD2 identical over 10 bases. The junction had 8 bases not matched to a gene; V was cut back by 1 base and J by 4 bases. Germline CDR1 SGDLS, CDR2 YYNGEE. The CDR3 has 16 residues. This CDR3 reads CASSVNQAGGRYEQYF. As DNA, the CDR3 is TGTGCCAGCAGCGTAAATCAAGCGGGAGGGAGGTACGAGCAGTACTTC.

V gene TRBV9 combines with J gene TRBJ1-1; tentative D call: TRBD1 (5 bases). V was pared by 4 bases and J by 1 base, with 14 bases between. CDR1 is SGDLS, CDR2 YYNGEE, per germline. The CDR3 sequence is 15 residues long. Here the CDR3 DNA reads TGTGCCAGCAGCACCTTTGGGGGGGAGAACACTGAAGCTTTCTTT. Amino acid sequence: CASSTFGGENTEAFF.

The CDR3 here is CASTAGAYNEQFF. In DNA, the CDR3 is TGTGCCAGTACGGCAGGCGCCTACAATGAGCAGTTCTTC. V gene TRBV19 combines with J gene TRBJ2-1; D uncertain. The germline gives CDR1 LNHDA, CDR2 SQIVND (reference sequence). The length of the CDR3 is 13 residues. Trimming removed 7 bases at V and 2 bases at J, with 9 bases between.

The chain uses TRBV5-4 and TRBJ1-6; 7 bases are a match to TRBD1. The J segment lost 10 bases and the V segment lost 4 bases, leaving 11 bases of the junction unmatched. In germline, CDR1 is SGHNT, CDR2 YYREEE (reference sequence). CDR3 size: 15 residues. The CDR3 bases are TGTGCCAGCAGCGGAATGACAGGGCCGGACTCACCCCTCCACTTT. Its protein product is CASSGMTGPDSPLHF.

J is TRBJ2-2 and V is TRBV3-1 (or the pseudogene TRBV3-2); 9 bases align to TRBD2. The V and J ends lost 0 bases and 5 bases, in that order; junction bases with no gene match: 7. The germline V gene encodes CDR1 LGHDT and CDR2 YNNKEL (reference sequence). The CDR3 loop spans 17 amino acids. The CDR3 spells CASSQESGLAMTGELFF. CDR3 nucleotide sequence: TGTGCCAGCAGCCAAGAATCGGGACTAGCCATGACCGGGGAGCTGTTTTTT.

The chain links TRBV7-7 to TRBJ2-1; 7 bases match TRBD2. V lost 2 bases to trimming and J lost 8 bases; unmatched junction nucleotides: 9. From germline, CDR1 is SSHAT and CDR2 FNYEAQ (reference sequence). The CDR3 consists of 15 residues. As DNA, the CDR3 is TGTGCCAGCAGCTTAAGAGCGGGGCTTGGCGATGAGCAGTTCTTC. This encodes CASSLRAGLGDEQFF.

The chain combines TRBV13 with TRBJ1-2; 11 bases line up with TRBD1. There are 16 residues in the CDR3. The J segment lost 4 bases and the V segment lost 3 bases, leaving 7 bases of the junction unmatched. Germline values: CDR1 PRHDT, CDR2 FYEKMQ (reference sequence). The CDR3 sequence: CASSLDRGRHLYGYTF. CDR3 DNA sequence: TGTGCCAGCAGCTTGGACAGGGGGCGCCACCTCTATGGCTACACCTTC.

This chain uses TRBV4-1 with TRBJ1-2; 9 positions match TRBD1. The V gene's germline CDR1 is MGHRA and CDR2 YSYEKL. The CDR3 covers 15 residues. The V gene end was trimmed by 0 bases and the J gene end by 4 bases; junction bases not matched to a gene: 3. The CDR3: CASSQDEQGAYGYTF. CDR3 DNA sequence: TGCGCCAGCAGCCAAGATGAACAGGGGGCCTATGGCTACACCTTC.

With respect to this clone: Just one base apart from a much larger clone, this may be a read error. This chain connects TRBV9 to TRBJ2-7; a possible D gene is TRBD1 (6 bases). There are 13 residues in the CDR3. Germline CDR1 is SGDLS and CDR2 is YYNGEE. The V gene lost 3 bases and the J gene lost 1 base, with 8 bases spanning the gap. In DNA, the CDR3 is TGTGCCAGCAGCGCGGACAGTTCCTACGAGCAGTACTTC. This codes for CASSADSSYEQYF.